The sequence of this T cell receptor (beta chain) was determined in a study of shared clonotypes between healthy human individuals. This CDR3 region has 12 residues. Germline V lookup: CDR1 MNHNS, CDR2 SASEGT. Deletions cut 7 bases from V and 6 bases from J, with 10 bases between. This clone was seen many times. Assay: immunoSEQ multiplex PCR; the TCRdb copy retains only in-frame clones and omits some. Of about 340,000 clones in the sample, 70% to 75% are singletons; the top ten hold under 11%. This chain connects TRBV6-1 to TRBJ2-1; D unresolved. The TCR was taken from a man aged 30 to 39 in good health. Sample: memory CD4+ T cells sorted from blood. The subset denotes: CD45RA-negative fraction. The CDR3 nucleotides read TGTGCCAGCACCAGATGGCCCAATGAGCAGTTCTTC. Amino acid sequence: CASTRWPNEQFF.